This T cell receptor beta chain was identified during a study of OX40 agonist ivuxolimab in advanced cancers. Study-wide points: The expanded peripheral T cells' antigen specificity was not determined.

About this clone: Its antigen is not identified.

Generated by immunoSEQ multiplex PCR, the TCRdb table keeps only in-frame clones and is missing some. The sample has more than 20,000 clones; 70% to 85% are singletons. V was pared by 2 bases and J by 3 bases, with 7 bases of the junction left unmatched. Germline assignment: CDR1 SGHTS and CDR2 YDEGEE. This CDR3 spans 16 amino acids. The chain recombines TRBV5-8 with TRBJ2-1, with 8 bases identical to TRBD2. This sequence originates from an adult with an advanced solid tumor such as melanoma, head and neck, liver or kidney cancer. The sequenced sample was CD4+ or CD8+ T cells sorted from blood, obtained in a trial of the OX40 agonist ivuxolimab. The CDR3, as DNA: TGTGCCAGCAGCTTAAAACTAGCGGACCGCTACAATGAGCAGTTCTTC. Translating gives CASSLKLADRYNEQFF. The full variable domain, rest sourced from reference TRBV5-8 and TRBJ2-1, is EAGVTQSPTHLIKTRGQQATLRCSPISGHTSVYWYQQALGLGLQFLLWYDEGEERNRGNFPPRFSGRQFPNYSSELNVNALELEDSALYLCASSLKLADRYNEQFFGPGTRLTVL.